A selection of T cell receptor beta chains follows, all from one sample in a study of T cell responses to AZD1222 COVID-19 vaccine. Sequencing was performed with immunoSEQ multiplex PCR; in TCRdb, only in-frame clones are kept and a portion is missing. The data hold about 180,000 clones, with 80% to 95% observed a single time. Source: peripheral blood, taken 28 days after the second AZD1222 dose. The source of these receptors is an adult who received the AZD1222 COVID-19 vaccine. Each CDR3 is given with its conserved first and last residue. D genes are given only for firm matches. Not every row has a clone size; where given, it reads once, few, many or a size class.

TRBD2	TRBV7-8	TRBJ2-3	NA	CASSLVGSSGTSGSSDTQYF	TGTGCCAGCAGCTTAGTGGGAAGCTCTGGGACTAGCGGGAGTTCAGATACGCAGTATTTT
TRBD1	TRBV30	TRBJ1-2	NA	CACNPPGQGARGYTF	TGTGCCTGCAACCCCCCGGGACAGGGGGCGAGGGGCTACACCTTC
NA	TRBV5-8	TRBJ1-3	NA	CASSPPGTSGNTIYF	TGTGCCAGCAGCCCCCCGGGGACCTCTGGAAACACCATATATTTT
TRBD1	TRBV3-1/TRBV3-2	TRBJ1-5	NA	CASSLGTGGNQPQHF	TGTGCCAGCAGCCTTGGGACAGGGGGCAATCAGCCCCAGCATTTT
NA	TRBV5-1	TRBJ2-7	NA	CASAVRSKYEQYF	TGCGCCAGCGCGGTGAGGTCTAAGTACGAGCAGTACTTC
NA	TRBV7-9	TRBJ1-2	few	CASSLGELRGYTF	TGTGCCAGCAGCTTAGGGGAATTACGGGGCTACACCTTC
NA	TRBV19	TRBJ1-6	NA	CASRPGGPGHGPAPLHF	TGTGCCAGTAGGCCCGGGGGTCCGGGACACGGGCCGGCGCCCCTCCACTTT
TRBD2	TRBV5-4	TRBJ2-7	NA	CASSSGLAGRSGDEQYF	TGTGCCAGCAGCTCGGGACTAGCGGGTCGGAGTGGGGACGAGCAGTACTTC
TRBD2	TRBV28	TRBJ2-2	NA	CASSRSGRTGELFF	TGTGCCAGCAGCCGGAGCGGGAGGACCGGGGAGCTGTTTTTT
TRBD1	TRBV6-2/TRBV6-3	TRBJ1-1	NA	CASSPWTGLNTEAFF	TGTGCCAGCAGTCCCTGGACAGGGCTGAACACTGAAGCTTTCTTT
TRBD2	TRBV7-7	TRBJ2-1	NA	CASSLERGGFDEQFF	TGTGCCAGCAGCTTAGAGCGGGGGGGCTTCGATGAGCAGTTCTTC
NA	TRBV2	TRBJ2-7	NA	CASRDYGSYYEQYF	TGTGCCAGCAGGGACTACGGGTCTTACTACGAGCAGTACTTC
TRBD1	TRBV27	TRBJ1-4	NA	CASSFDRGPGKLFF	TGTGCCAGCAGTTTTGACAGGGGGCCAGGAAAACTGTTTTTT
TRBD2	TRBV11-3	TRBJ2-3	NA	CASSLPGLASDTQYF	TGTGCCAGCAGTTTACCGGGACTAGCATCAGATACGCAGTATTTT
NA	TRBV11-2	TRBJ2-7	NA	CASSLGDLQYEQYF	TGTGCCAGCAGCTTAGGGGACCTCCAGTACGAGCAGTACTTC
TRBD2	TRBV18	TRBJ2-1	NA	CASSPGTSWGEQFF	TGTGCCAGCTCCCCAGGGACTAGCTGGGGTGAGCAGTTCTTC
NA	TRBV10-1	TRBJ2-7	NA	CASSELGTYEQYF	TGCGCCAGCAGTGAGCTCGGGACCTACGAGCAGTACTTC
NA	TRBV5-1	TRBJ2-1	NA	CASSLVPAGEQFF	TGCGCCAGCAGCTTGGTACCGGCAGGCGAGCAGTTCTTC
TRBD1	TRBV24-1	TRBJ2-7	NA	CATSDRGGGYEQYF	TGTGCCACCAGTGATCGAGGGGGCGGCTACGAGCAGTACTTC
NA	TRBV6-6	TRBJ2-2	NA	CASSLTQTGELFF	TGTGCCAGCAGCCTTACACAGACCGGGGAGCTGTTTTTT
NA	TRBV5-4	TRBJ1-4	NA	CASSLQQEEKLFF	TGTGCCAGCAGCTTGCAACAGGAAGAAAAACTGTTTTTT
NA	TRBV29-1	TRBJ1-5	few	CSAGEGNQPQHF	TGCAGCGCCGGGGAGGGCAATCAGCCCCAGCATTTT
NA	TRBV3-1/TRBV3-2	TRBJ1-2	NA	CASSRGNRGDYGYTF	TGTGCCAGCAGCCGAGGCAATCGGGGAGACTATGGCTACACCTTC
NA	TRBV5-4	TRBJ2-3	few	CASSPTTDTQYF	TGTGCCAGCAGCCCAACCACAGATACGCAGTATTTT
NA	TRBV12-2	TRBJ2-2	NA	CASRFYGQQTNTGELFF	TGTGCAAGTCGCTTTTATGGACAGCAAACGAACACCGGGGAGCTGTTTTTT
TRBD2	TRBV7-2	TRBJ2-5	NA	CASSSPGLGKTQYF	TGTGCCAGCAGCTCGCCGGGACTAGGGAAGACCCAGTACTTC
NA	TRBV29-1	TRBJ1-2	NA	CSVMGGTLNYGYTF	TGCAGCGTTATGGGGGGGACGCTTAACTATGGCTACACCTTC
NA	TRBV27	TRBJ1-1	NA	CASRTTVNTEAFF	TGTGCCAGCAGGACGACAGTGAACACTGAAGCTTTCTTT
TRBD2	TRBV3-1/TRBV3-2	TRBJ2-2	NA	CASSQDPAGGTFTGELFF	TGTGCCAGCAGCCAAGACCCAGCGGGAGGGACATTCACCGGGGAGCTGTTTTTT
TRBD2	TRBV6-1	TRBJ2-7	NA	CASSDRGGTYEQYF	TGTGCCAGCAGTGACCGGGGGGGAACCTACGAGCAGTACTTC
NA	TRBV11-2	TRBJ2-7	NA	CASSTETAFLSYEQYF	TGTGCCAGCAGCACTGAGACAGCTTTCCTATCCTACGAGCAGTACTTC
NA	TRBV3-1/TRBV3-2	TRBJ2-7	NA	CASSPFAPYEQYF	TGTGCCAGCAGCCCCTTTGCTCCCTACGAGCAGTACTTC
NA	TRBV19	TRBJ1-1	NA	CASSIQPGANTEAFF	TGTGCCAGTAGTATCCAGCCAGGCGCAAACACTGAAGCTTTCTTT
TRBD2	TRBV10-3	TRBJ2-1	NA	CAISESAWGGLRNEQFF	TGTGCCATCAGTGAGTCGGCGTGGGGGGGACTAAGAAATGAGCAGTTCTTC
NA	TRBV10-3	TRBJ2-7	NA	CAISVNGGPSYEQYF	TGTGCCATCAGTGTCAATGGAGGGCCCTCCTACGAGCAGTACTTC
NA	TRBV7-8	TRBJ2-7	NA	CASSFGHSYEQYF	TGTGCCAGCAGCTTTGGCCACTCCTACGAGCAGTACTTC
TRBD2	TRBV6-6	TRBJ2-1	NA	CASTASLLAAHNEQFF	TGTGCCAGCACCGCCTCACTACTAGCGGCCCACAATGAGCAGTTCTTC
NA	TRBV6-5	TRBJ1-2	NA	CASSPTSGQHYGYTF	TGTGCCAGCAGTCCTACCTCAGGACAGCACTATGGCTACACCTTC
TRBD2	TRBV7-3	TRBJ2-1	once	CASSLMVAGGPDEQFF	TGTGCCAGCAGCTTAATGGTAGCGGGGGGGCCGGATGAGCAGTTCTTC
TRBD2	TRBV10-2	TRBJ2-7	NA	CASSEGLAGGPSYEQYF	TGCGCCAGCAGTGAGGGACTAGCGGGAGGGCCATCCTACGAGCAGTACTTC
NA	TRBV30	TRBJ1-3	NA	CAWSRRQPSGNTIYF	TGTGCCTGGAGTAGACGACAGCCCTCTGGAAACACCATATATTTT
TRBD2	TRBV7-9	TRBJ2-1	NA	CASSRLAGVFNEQFF	TGTGCCAGCAGCCGACTAGCGGGAGTTTTCAATGAGCAGTTCTTC
NA	TRBV18	TRBJ2-3	NA	CASSPPLPLDNFPIRPDTQYF	TGTGCCAGCTCACCACCGTTACCCCTGGACAATTTCCCTATTCGACCAGATACGCAGTATTTT
NA	TRBV6-5	TRBJ2-2	NA	CASTLKIAGELFF	TGTGCCAGCACCCTCAAGATAGCCGGGGAGCTGTTTTTT
NA	TRBV6-1	TRBJ1-2	NA	CASSDWYQGSGVFSYGYTF	TGTGCCAGCAGTGATTGGTATCAGGGATCGGGAGTCTTCAGCTATGGCTACACCTTC
TRBD1	TRBV6-5	TRBJ1-2	once	CASSLGQGPINYGYTF	TGTGCCAGCAGTTTGGGACAGGGACCAATTAACTATGGCTACACCTTC
NA	TRBV14	TRBJ2-1	NA	CASSQDGYNEQFF	TGTGCCAGCAGCCAAGACGGTTACAATGAGCAGTTCTTC
TRBD2	TRBV19	TRBJ2-7	NA	CASSPAGTSGRYEQYF	TGTGCCAGTAGCCCCGCCGGGACTAGCGGGAGATACGAGCAGTACTTC
NA	TRBV4-1	TRBJ2-5	NA	CASSPVGASVTQYF	TGCGCCAGCAGCCCCGTCGGGGCATCAGTGACCCAGTACTTC
NA	TRBV10-1	TRBJ2-3	NA	CASSGAGASTDTQYF	TGCGCCAGCAGTGGTGCGGGGGCTAGCACAGATACGCAGTATTTT
TRBD1	TRBV28	TRBJ1-5	NA	CASSPRDRNQPQHF	TGTGCCAGCAGTCCTCGGGACAGAAATCAGCCCCAGCATTTT
NA	TRBV27	TRBJ1-2	NA	CASSLIGNYGYTF	TGTGCCAGCAGTTTGATCGGGAACTATGGCTACACCTTC
TRBD2	TRBV29-1	TRBJ2-3	NA	CSAGLAGGPTDTQYF	TGCAGCGCTGGCCTAGCGGGGGGGCCCACAGATACGCAGTATTTT